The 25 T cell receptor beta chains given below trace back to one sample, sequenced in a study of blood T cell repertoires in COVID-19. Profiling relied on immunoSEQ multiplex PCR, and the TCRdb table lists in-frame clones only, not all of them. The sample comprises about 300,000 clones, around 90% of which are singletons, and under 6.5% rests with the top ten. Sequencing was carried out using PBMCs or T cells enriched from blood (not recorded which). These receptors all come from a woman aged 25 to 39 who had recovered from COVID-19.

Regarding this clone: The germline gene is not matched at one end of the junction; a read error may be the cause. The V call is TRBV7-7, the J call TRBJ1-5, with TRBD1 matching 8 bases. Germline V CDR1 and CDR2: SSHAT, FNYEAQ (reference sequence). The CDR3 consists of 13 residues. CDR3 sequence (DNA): TGTGCTAGCAGCCAGGACAGGGATCAGCCCCAGCATTTT. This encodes CASSQDRDQPQHF.

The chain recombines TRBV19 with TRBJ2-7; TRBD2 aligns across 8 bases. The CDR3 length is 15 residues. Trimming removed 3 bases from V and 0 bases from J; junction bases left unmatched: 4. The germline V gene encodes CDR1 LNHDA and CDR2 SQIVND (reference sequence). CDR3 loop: CASSMGAGVSYEQYF. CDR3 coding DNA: TGTGCCAGTAGTATGGGAGCGGGGGTCTCCTACGAGCAGTACTTC.

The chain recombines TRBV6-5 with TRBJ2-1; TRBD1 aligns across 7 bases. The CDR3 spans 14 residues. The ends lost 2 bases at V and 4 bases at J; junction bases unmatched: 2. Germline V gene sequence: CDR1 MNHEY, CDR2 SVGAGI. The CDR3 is CASSYGTEYNEQFF. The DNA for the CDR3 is TGTGCCAGCAGTTACGGGACAGAGTACAATGAGCAGTTCTTC.

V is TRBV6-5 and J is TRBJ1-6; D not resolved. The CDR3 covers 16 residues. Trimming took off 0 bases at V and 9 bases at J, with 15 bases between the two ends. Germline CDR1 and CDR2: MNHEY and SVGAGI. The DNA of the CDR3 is TGTGCCAGCAGTTACTCGAAGCGGGGAATGGGTTCACCCCTCCACTTT. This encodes CASSYSKRGMGSPLHF.

The DNA for the CDR3 is TGTGCCAGCAGCTTAGACGGGACAGGCTCTGGAAACACCATATATTTT. It encodes CASSLDGTGSGNTIYF. The chain couples TRBV7-9 to TRBJ1-3; 8 bases agree with TRBD1. Germline lookup yields CDR1 SEHNR and CDR2 FQNEAQ (reference sequence). The CDR3 runs 16 residues. Trimming at V came to 1 base and at J to 0 bases, leaving 2 bases not matched to a gene.

CDR3 amino acids: CATSDLYNQPQHF. CDR3 DNA sequence: TGTGCCACCAGTGATCTATACAATCAGCCCCAGCATTTT. The V gene is TRBV24-1, the J gene TRBJ1-5; D gene ambiguous. The germline V and J ends were trimmed by 3 bases and 3 bases, with 5 bases remaining between them. Per germline, CDR1 KGHDR and CDR2 SFDVKD. This CDR3 contains 13 residues.

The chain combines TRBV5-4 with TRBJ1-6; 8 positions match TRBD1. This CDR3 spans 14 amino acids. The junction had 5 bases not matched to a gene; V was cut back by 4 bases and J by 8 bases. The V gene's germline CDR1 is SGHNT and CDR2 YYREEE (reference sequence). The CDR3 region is CASSPNRGDSPLHF. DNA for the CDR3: TGTGCCAGCAGCCCAAACAGGGGGGATTCACCCCTCCACTTT.

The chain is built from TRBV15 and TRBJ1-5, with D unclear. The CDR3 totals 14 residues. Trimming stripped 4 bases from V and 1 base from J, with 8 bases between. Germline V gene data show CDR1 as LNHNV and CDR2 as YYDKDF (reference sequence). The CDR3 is CATSTRSSNQPQHF. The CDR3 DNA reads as TGTGCCACCAGCACGAGGTCCAGCAATCAGCCCCAGCATTTT.

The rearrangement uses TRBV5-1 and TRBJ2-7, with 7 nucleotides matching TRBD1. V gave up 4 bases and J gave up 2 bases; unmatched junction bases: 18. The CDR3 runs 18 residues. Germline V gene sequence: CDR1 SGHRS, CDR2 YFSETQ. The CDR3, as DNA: TGCGCCAGCAGCAAAGGACAGGCCTCGCTCCTACCTACCTACGAGCAGTACTTC. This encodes CASSKGQASLLPTYEQYF. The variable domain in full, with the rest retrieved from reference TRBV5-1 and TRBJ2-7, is KAGVTQTPRYLIKTRGQQVTLSCSPISGHRSVSWYQQTPGQGLQFLFEYFSETQRNKGNFPGRFSGRQFSNSRSEMNVSTLELGDSALYLCASSKGQASLLPTYEQYFGPGTRLTVT.

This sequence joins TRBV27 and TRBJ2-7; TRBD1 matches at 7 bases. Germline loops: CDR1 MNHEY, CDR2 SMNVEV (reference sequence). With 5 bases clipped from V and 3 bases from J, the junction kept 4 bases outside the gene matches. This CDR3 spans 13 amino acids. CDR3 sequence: CASSPGQHYEQYF. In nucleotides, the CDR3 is TGTGCCAGCAGTCCGGGACAGCACTACGAGCAGTACTTC.

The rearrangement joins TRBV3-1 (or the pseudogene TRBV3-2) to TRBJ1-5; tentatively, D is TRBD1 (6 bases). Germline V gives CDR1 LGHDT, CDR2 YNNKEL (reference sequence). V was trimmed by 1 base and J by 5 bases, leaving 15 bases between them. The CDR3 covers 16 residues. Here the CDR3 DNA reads TGTGCCAGCAGCCAAGTACCCTGGACAGAAGATCAGCCCCAGCATTTT. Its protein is CASSQVPWTEDQPQHF.

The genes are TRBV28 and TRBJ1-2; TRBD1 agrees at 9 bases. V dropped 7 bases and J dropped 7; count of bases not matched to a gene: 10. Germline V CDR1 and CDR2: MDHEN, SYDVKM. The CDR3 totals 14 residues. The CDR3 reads CASTSPGQGGGYTF. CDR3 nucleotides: TGTGCCAGCACCAGTCCGGGACAGGGTGGTGGCTACACCTTC.

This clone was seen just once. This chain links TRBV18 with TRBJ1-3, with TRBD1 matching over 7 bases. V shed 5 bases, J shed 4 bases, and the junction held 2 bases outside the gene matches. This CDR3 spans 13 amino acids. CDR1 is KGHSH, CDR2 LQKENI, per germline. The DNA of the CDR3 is TGTGCCAGCTCAGGGACAGAAGGAAACACCATATATTTT. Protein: CASSGTEGNTIYF.

CDR3 amino acids: CAWSRWYEQYF. The CDR3 DNA reads TGTGCCTGGAGCAGGTGGTACGAGCAGTACTTC. The chain uses TRBV30 and TRBJ2-7; D gene uncertain. This CDR3 contains 11 residues. Per germline, CDR1 GTSNPN and CDR2 SVGIG (reference sequence). V was shortened by 3 bases and J by 4 bases, with 7 bases between the two germline ends.

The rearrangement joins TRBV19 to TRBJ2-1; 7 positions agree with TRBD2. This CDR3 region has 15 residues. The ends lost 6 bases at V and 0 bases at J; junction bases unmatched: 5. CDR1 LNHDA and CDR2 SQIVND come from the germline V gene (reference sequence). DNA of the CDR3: TGTGCCAGTAGCCCGGGACTAAGCTCCTACAATGAGCAGTTCTTC. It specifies CASSPGLSSYNEQFF. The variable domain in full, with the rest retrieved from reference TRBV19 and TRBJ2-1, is DGGITQSPKYLFRKEGQNVTLSCEQNLNHDAMYWYRQDPGQGLRLIYYSQIVNDFQKGDIAEGYSVSREKKESFPLTVTSAQKNPTAFYLCASSPGLSSYNEQFFGPGTRLTVL.

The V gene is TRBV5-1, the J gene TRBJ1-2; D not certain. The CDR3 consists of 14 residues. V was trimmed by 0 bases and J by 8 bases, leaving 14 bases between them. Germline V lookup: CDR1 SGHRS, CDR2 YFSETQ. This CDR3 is CASSLARQTGGYTF. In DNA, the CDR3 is TGCGCCAGCAGCTTGGCCCGGCAAACCGGGGGCTACACCTTC.

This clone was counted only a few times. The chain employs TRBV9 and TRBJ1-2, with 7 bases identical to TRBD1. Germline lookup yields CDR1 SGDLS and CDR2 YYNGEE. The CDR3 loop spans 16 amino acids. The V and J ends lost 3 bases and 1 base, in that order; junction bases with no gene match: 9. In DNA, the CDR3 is TGTGCCAGCAGCGACACCAGGGGGACCCATAACTATGGCTACACCTTC. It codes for CASSDTRGTHNYGYTF.

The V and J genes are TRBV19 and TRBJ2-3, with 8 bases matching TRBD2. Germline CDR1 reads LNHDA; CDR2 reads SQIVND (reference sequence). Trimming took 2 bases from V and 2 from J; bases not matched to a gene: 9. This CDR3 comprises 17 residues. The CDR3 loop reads CASSITGGGTVTDTQYF. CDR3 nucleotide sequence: TGTGCCAGTAGTATAACCGGCGGGGGGACTGTCACAGATACGCAGTATTTT.

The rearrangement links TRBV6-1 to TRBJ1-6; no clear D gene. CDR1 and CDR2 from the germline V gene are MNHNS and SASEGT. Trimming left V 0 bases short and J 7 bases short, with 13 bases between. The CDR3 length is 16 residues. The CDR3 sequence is CASSEARGSRNSPLHF. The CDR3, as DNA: TGTGCCAGCAGTGAAGCCCGAGGCTCTAGGAATTCACCCCTCCACTTT.

The CDR3 DNA reads TGTGCCACTACAGGGGAGGTACGGAATCAGCCCCAGCATTTT. This encodes CATTGEVRNQPQHF. The chain has TRBV19 and TRBJ1-5; TRBD1 matches at 7 bases. The CDR3 contains 14 residues. J lost 4 bases, V lost 10 bases, and 10 bases had no gene match. Germline V lookup: CDR1 LNHDA, CDR2 SQIVND (reference sequence).

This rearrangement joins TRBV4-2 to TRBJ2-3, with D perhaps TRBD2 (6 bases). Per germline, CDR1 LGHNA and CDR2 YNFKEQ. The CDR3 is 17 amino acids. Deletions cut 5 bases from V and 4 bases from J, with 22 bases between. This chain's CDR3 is CASSKTIGTGGADTQYF. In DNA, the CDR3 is TGTGCCAGCAGCAAAACCATCGGGACTGGAGGGGCAGATACGCAGTATTTT.

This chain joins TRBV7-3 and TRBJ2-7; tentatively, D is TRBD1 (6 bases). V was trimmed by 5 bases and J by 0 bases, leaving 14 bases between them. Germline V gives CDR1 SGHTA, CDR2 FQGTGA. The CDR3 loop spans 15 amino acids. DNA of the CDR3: TGTGCCAGCAGCCCAAGAGGACAGAACTCCTACGAGCAGTACTTC. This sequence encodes CASSPRGQNSYEQYF.

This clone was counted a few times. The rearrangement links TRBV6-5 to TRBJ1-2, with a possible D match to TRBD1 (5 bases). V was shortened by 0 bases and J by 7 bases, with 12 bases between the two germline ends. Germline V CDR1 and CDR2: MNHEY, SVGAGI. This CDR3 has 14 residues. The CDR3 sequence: CASSYSGAYSGYTF. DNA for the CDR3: TGTGCCAGCAGTTACTCTGGGGCTTACTCTGGCTACACCTTC.

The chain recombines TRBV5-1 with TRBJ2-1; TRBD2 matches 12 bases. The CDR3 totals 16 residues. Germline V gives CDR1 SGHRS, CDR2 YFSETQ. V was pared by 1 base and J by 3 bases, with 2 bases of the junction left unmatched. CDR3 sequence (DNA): TGCGCCAGCAGCTTGCTAGCGGGGGGGCTCTACAATGAGCAGTTCTTC. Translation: CASSLLAGGLYNEQFF.

The chain's CDR3 is CASSQSPITGSGTEAFF. CDR3 DNA sequence: TGCGCCAGCAGTCAATCACCAATTACTGGGTCGGGCACTGAAGCTTTCTTT. The chain combines TRBV23-1 with TRBJ1-1; D gene uncertain. TRBV23-1 is an open reading frame whose function is uncertain. This CDR3 is built from 17 residues. V gave up 0 bases and J gave up 4 bases, with 18 bases separating them.